The subject of this entry is one T cell receptor (beta chain). The antigen is unknown. Next came a second PCR, run for about 6 to 12 cycles, which used a sample-barcoded 5' primer along with a J-beta primer mix. Each CDR3 protein gets one entry after TCRdb re-called the 5' RACE reads with MiXCR. The repertoire has approximately 790,000 distinct CDR3 sequences, less than 80% of them found once; the top ten carry 28%. These data belong to a study of blood T cells in healthy people across ages. Study-wide results and caveats: There were more naive CD4+ cells and higher diversity in long-lived donors than in aged donors.

Trimming cost V 5 bases and J 2 bases; bases outside gene matches: 13. The CDR3 sequence is 17 residues long. Germline V gives CDR1 SGHTA, CDR2 FQGTGA. The sequenced material came from blood. The genes are TRBV7-3 and TRBJ2-3; 7 nucleotides align to TRBD2. The sequence was collected from a man younger than 45 in good health. The CDR3: CASSLGRRRGITDTQYF. DNA of the CDR3: TGTGCCAGCAGCCTGGGGCGCAGGCGGGGGATCACAGATACGCAGTATTTT.